Described below is a single T cell receptor beta chain sequence and its context. The CDR3 spans 14 residues. Germline loops: CDR1 KGHSH, CDR2 LQKENI. Trimming cost V 6 bases and J 7 bases; bases outside gene matches: 6. The sample is drawn from a study of blood T cell repertoires in COVID-19. The table came from immunoSEQ multiplex PCR; TCRdb's copy has only in-frame clones and leaves some out. The table records roughly 100,000 clones, 85% of them present only once. The chain uses TRBV18 and TRBJ1-5; TRBD1 matches at 10 bases. The sequence was obtained from a man aged 45 to 65 with acute or convalescent COVID-19. Sequencing was done on a sample of peripheral blood. The CDR3 DNA sequence: TGTGCCAGCTCTCCGACAGGGGGCGGGCAGCCCCAGCATTTT. It specifies CASSPTGGGQPQHF. The variable domain in full, completed from reference TRBV18 and TRBJ1-5, reads NAGVMQNPRHLVRRRGQEARLRCSPMKGHSHVYWYRQLPEEGLKFMVYLQKENIIDESGMPKERFSAEFPKEGPSILRIQQVVRGDSAAYFCASSPTGGGQPQHFGDGTRLSIL.